Listed below are T cell receptor beta chains from one sample, sequenced in a study of CD8+ T cells in alopecia areata. Produced via immunoSEQ multiplex PCR; TCRdb's table is partial and in-frame only. The table lists 150,000 to 200,000 clones, roughly 60% of them singletons. Sequencing used CD4+ T cells sorted from blood, obtained at week 24, from a patient treated with tofacitinib. These receptors were taken from a human donor with alopecia areata. CDR3s include the opening cysteine and the closing phenylalanine or tryptophan. A D gene is named only where the DNA matches it firmly. Clone size is stated in some rows and not others, as once, few, many or a class when expanded.

length | D | size | J | V | DNA | CDR3
14 | - | - | TRBJ1-5 | TRBV7-9 | TGTGCCAGCAGTCCCTCAGGTTTCAATCAGCCCCAGCATTTT | CASSPSGFNQPQHF
15 | - | - | TRBJ2-7 | TRBV5-1 | TGCGCCAGCAGCCCCCGGGTGGGGAATTTCGACGAGCAGTACTTC | CASSPRVGNFDEQYF
14 | - | - | TRBJ1-1 | TRBV29-1 | TGCAGCGTGACGCCCGGGACACTGAACACTGAAGCTTTCTTT | CSVTPGTLNTEAFF
13 | - | - | TRBJ2-1 | TRBV5-4 | TGTGCCAGCAGCCCGCAACCGAACAATGAGCAGTTCTTC | CASSPQPNNEQFF
14 | - | - | TRBJ1-2 | TRBV5-6 | TGTGCCAGCAGCTTGGATTCCGGGGGGCCTGGCTACACCTTC | CASSLDSGGPGYTF
16 | - | once | TRBJ2-2 | TRBV4-2 | TGTGCCAGCAGCCTCCGGGGCCAAACGAACACCGGGGAGCTGTTTTTT | CASSLRGQTNTGELFF
11 | - | - | TRBJ2-2 | TRBV29-1 | TGCAGCGTTGGGGTAGCGGGGGAGCTGTTTTTT | CSVGVAGELFF
12 | - | once | TRBJ2-1 | TRBV5-6 | TGTGCCAGCAGCTTGCGGGCCAATGAGCAGTTCTTC | CASSLRANEQFF
18 | TRBD2 | - | TRBJ2-1 | TRBV7-8 | TGTGCCAGCAGCTTACCGTCGGCTGGCGGGGGGGCCGTACATGAGCAGTTCTTC | CASSLPSAGGGAVHEQFF
16 | TRBD1 | - | TRBJ2-3 | TRBV4-3 | TGCGCCAGCAGCCAAGCCGGGACAGGGCGCACAGATACGCAGTATTTT | CASSQAGTGRTDTQYF
11 | - | - | TRBJ1-4 | TRBV29-1 | TGCAGCGTTCTCCAGGGGGAAAAACTGTTTTTT | CSVLQGEKLFF
14 | TRBD1 | many | TRBJ1-1 | TRBV10-3 | TGTGCCATGTCCCGGGACAGGGACGGTGGCGAAGCTTTCTTT | CAMSRDRDGGEAFF
12 | - | - | TRBJ2-2 | TRBV30 | TGTGCTGGACAGATTAACACCGGGGAGCTGTTTTTT | CAGQINTGELFF
15 | - | - | TRBJ2-7 | TRBV7-8 | TGTGCCAGCAGCATCGGGACCCACACGTCCTACGAGCAGTACTTC | CASSIGTHTSYEQYF
15 | TRBD1 | - | TRBJ1-2 | TRBV13 | TGTGCCAGCAGTACGTGGACAGGGGGCGGCTATGGCTACACCTTC | CASSTWTGGGYGYTF
13 | - | - | TRBJ1-5 | TRBV30 | TGTGCCTGGGGACAGTATAGCAATCAGCCCCAGCATTTT | CAWGQYSNQPQHF
16 | TRBD2 | - | TRBJ2-2 | TRBV11-2 | TGTGCCAGCAGCACCGCCGGGACTAGTCACACCGGGGAGCTGTTTTTT | CASSTAGTSHTGELFF
13 | TRBD2 | few | TRBJ2-1 | TRBV5-5 | TGTGCCAGCAGCTTGAGCGGGATCAATGAGCAGTTCTTC | CASSLSGINEQFF
10 | - | - | TRBJ2-3 | TRBV2 | TGTGCCAGCAGTACAGATACGCAGTATTTT | CASSTDTQYF
14 | - | - | TRBJ2-1 | TRBV30 | TGTGCCTGGAGCCCCTTCGACCGTCCGAATGAGCAGTTCTTC | CAWSPFDRPNEQFF
13 | - | - | TRBJ1-1 | TRBV11-3 | TGTGCCAGCAGCTATAGCCGGAACACTGAAGCTTTCTTT | CASSYSRNTEAFF
15 | TRBD1 | - | TRBJ1-6 | TRBV4-1 | TGCGCCAGCAGCCAAGAATCAGGGGGCAGGTCACCCCTCCACTTT | CASSQESGGRSPLHF
15 | - | - | TRBJ2-6 | TRBV7-9 | TGTGCCGGGAACTACAGGAGCTCTGGGGCCAACGTCCTGACTTTC | CAGNYRSSGANVLTF
13 | - | - | TRBJ1-1 | TRBV2 | TGTGCCAGCGGGGGTGATTCCTCCACTGAAGCTTTCTTT | CASGGDSSTEAFF
12 | - | - | TRBJ1-5 | TRBV7-8 | TGTGCCAGCAGCTTTCTCGATCAGCCCCAGCATTTT | CASSFLDQPQHF
12 | - | few | TRBJ1-5 | TRBV30 | TGTGCCTGGGACACGCCGAATCAGCCCCAGCATTTT | CAWDTPNQPQHF
16 | TRBD1 | - | TRBJ2-3 | TRBV2 | TGTGCCAGCAGGACCGACAGGGCACTAAGCACAGATACGCAGTATTTT | CASRTDRALSTDTQYF
12 | - | - | TRBJ1-1 | TRBV18 | TGTGCCAGCTCACCGCGACAGGCTGAAGCTTTCTTT | CASSPRQAEAFF
16 | - | - | TRBJ2-2 | TRBV5-1 | TGCGCCAGCAGCTTTCCACTAGGCCAGAACACCGGGGAGCTGTTTTTT | CASSFPLGQNTGELFF
15 | - | many | TRBJ1-2 | TRBV19 | TGTGCCAGTAGTATAGCCGCCAGGGAAAACTATGGCTACACCTTC | CASSIAARENYGYTF
13 | - | few | TRBJ1-4 | TRBV15 | TGTGCCACCAGCAGAGTTGTCGCTGAAAAACTGTTTTTT | CATSRVVAEKLFF
14 | - | - | TRBJ1-2 | TRBV6-5 | TGTGCCAGCAGCCGGACAGCGACTAACTATGGCTACACCTTC | CASSRTATNYGYTF
14 | - | - | TRBJ1-1 | TRBV27 | TGTGCCAGCGCCCGGGGAGGGAGGCAGGGACTGGCTTTCTTT | CASARGGRQGLAFF
15 | TRBD1 | - | TRBJ1-2 | TRBV4-1 | TGCGCCAGCAGCCTGACAGGGGAGTTGGGCTATGGCTACACCTTC | CASSLTGELGYGYTF
17 | - | - | TRBJ1-5 | TRBV23-1 | TGCGCCAGCGCGGTGAGCCCGTGGGTCTATAGCAATCAGCCCCAGCATTTT | CASAVSPWVYSNQPQHF
15 | TRBD1 | - | TRBJ1-6 | TRBV14 | TGTGCCAGCAGCCAACGGACAGGATTTTCTTCACCCCTCCACTTT | CASSQRTGFSSPLHF
14 | - | - | TRBJ1-1 | TRBV29-1 | TGCAGCGTGGCCCCCCCGGTGTGGGGTGCTGAAGCTTTCTTT | CSVAPPVWGAEAFF
12 | - | once | TRBJ1-3 | TRBV5-1 | TGCGCCAGCAGCTCGACAGGATCAACCATATATTTT | CASSSTGSTIYF
13 | - | - | TRBJ2-7 | TRBV5-1 | TGCGCCAGCAGCAATGGTGGGAGCTACGAGCAGTACTTC | CASSNGGSYEQYF